Below, 18 T cell receptor beta chains from the same sample are listed, as sequenced in a study of post-analysis software for immune sequencing data. Findings of the study overall: In patients, TRBV5-6, TRBV5-1 and TRBV20-1 belonged to roughly 5 TRBV segments found more frequently than in controls.

Their cognate antigens are unknown. Included in the TCR beta cDNA libraries were unique molecular identifiers. TCRdb recomputed calls from the PCR reads with MiXCR, one row per CDR3 protein. Of roughly 400,000 distinct CDR3 sequences in the sample, roughly 40% were seen once. Material for sequencing was blood. The receptors were sampled from a girl aged 2-15 years with multiple sclerosis.

This clonotype came up a few times. The chain couples TRBV7-8 to TRBJ2-1, with D possibly TRBD1 on 5 matching bases. The CDR3 has 14 amino acids. CDR1 SGHVS and CDR2 FQNEAQ come from the germline V gene. V gave up 6 bases and J gave up 3 bases, with 12 bases separating them. As DNA, the CDR3 is TGTGCCAGCAGGTCTATTCAGGGCTACAATGAGCAGTTCTTC. Its protein is CASRSIQGYNEQFF. Full variable domain (outside the CDR3, taken from reference TRBV7-8 and TRBJ2-1): GAGVSQSPRYKVAKRGQDVALRCDPISGHVSLFWYQQALGQGPEFLTYFQNEAQLDKSGLPSDRFFAERPEGSVSTLKIQRTQQEDSAVYLCASRSIQGYNEQFFGPGTRLTVL.

This clonotype was recorded a few times. The gene calls are TRBV28 and TRBJ1-1; D is uncertain. Trimming stripped 7 bases from V and 7 bases from J, with 13 bases between. In germline, CDR1 is MDHEN, CDR2 SYDVKM. CDR3 size: 12 residues. The CDR3 is CASKFGFGEAFF. The CDR3 nucleotides are TGTGCCAGCAAGTTTGGGTTCGGTGAAGCTTTCTTT.

This clonotype was detected only a few times. V gene TRBV7-9 combines with J gene TRBJ2-4, with D perhaps being TRBD1 or TRBD2 (5 bases each). Trimming took off 5 bases at V and 6 bases at J, with 14 bases between the two ends. The germline V gene has CDR1 SEHNR and CDR2 FQNEAQ (reference sequence). The CDR3 totals 14 residues. Here the CDR3 DNA reads TGTGCCAGCAGCGACCCCCGTGGGGGAAACATTCAGTACTTC. Translating it yields CASSDPRGGNIQYF.

The gene calls are TRBV9 and TRBJ1-6; the D gene is possibly TRBD1 (5 bases). In germline, CDR1 is SGDLS, CDR2 YYNGEE. The CDR3 runs 16 residues. V was shortened by 4 bases and J by 7 bases, with 18 bases between the two germline ends. CDR3 bases: TGTGCCAGCAGCCCCACTGGACCACGGGGCAATTCACCCCTCCACTTT. Its protein product is CASSPTGPRGNSPLHF.

There are a few counts of this clonotype. This rearrangement joins TRBV27 to TRBJ1-2; 7 positions match TRBD1. J lost 6 bases, V lost 11 bases, and 12 bases had no gene match. The germline CDR1 and CDR2 sequences are MNHEY and SMNVEV (reference sequence). The CDR3 contains 13 residues. The CDR3 spells CAVRRDSDHGYTF. CDR3 DNA sequence: TGTGCCGTGAGGCGGGACAGTGACCATGGCTACACCTTC.

This clonotype was observed a single time. The CDR3 here is CASSQGRTGLDYTF. CDR3 in DNA: TGTGCCAGCAGCCAAGGTCGGACGGGTCTTGACTACACCTTC. The gene calls are TRBV3-1 and TRBJ1-2; D unresolved. Germline V CDR1 and CDR2: LGHDT, YNNKEL (reference sequence). Trimming pared 1 base from V and 10 bases from J, leaving 16 bases between. This CDR3 is 14 amino acids long.

This clonotype appeared a few times. The V and J genes are TRBV20-1 and TRBJ2-5, with D perhaps TRBD2 (6 bases). The J call could be wrong; TRBJ2-7 is a better fit for the DNA end. In germline, CDR1 is DFQATT, CDR2 SNEGSKA (reference sequence). The CDR3 contains 13 residues. The CDR3 region is CSLPGLPQDEQYF. The CDR3 DNA is TGCAGTCTTCCCGGACTACCCCAGGACGAGCAGTACTTC.

The chain carries TRBV28 and TRBJ2-7; D not certain. This CDR3 is built from 12 residues. The V end was cut by 10 bases, the J end by 1 base, with 11 bases between. In germline, CDR1 is MDHEN, CDR2 SYDVKM. CDR3: CAIQRQSYEQYF. DNA of the CDR3: TGTGCCATCCAACGGCAGTCCTACGAGCAGTACTTC. Combining the CDR3 with reference TRBV28 and TRBJ2-7 gives the whole variable domain DVKVTQSSRYLVKRTGEKVFLECVQDMDHENMFWYRQDPGLGLRLIYFSYDVKMKEKGDIPEGYSVSREKKERFSLILESASTNQTSMYLCAIQRQSYEQYFGPGTRLTVT.

The rearrangement links TRBV29-1 to TRBJ1-2; D gene ambiguous. The CDR3 loop spans 12 amino acids. Between the trimmed V and J ends, which lost 1 base and 4 bases, there was a span of 7 bases. CDR1 SQVTM and CDR2 ANQGSEA come from the germline V gene. The DNA of the CDR3 is TGCAGCGTTGAAGGAGGGTCCTATGGCTACACCTTC. Protein sequence: CSVEGGSYGYTF. Combining the CDR3 with reference TRBV29-1 and TRBJ1-2 gives the whole variable domain SAVISQKPSRDICQRGTSLTIQCQVDSQVTMMFWYRQQPGQSLTLIATANQGSEATYESGFVIDKFPISRPNLTFSTLTVSNMSPEDSSIYLCSVEGGSYGYTFGSGTRLTVV.

This clonotype was counted a few times. The chain is built from TRBV5-5 and TRBJ2-3; TRBD1 might be the D (6 bases). Germline values: CDR1 SGHKS, CDR2 YYEKEE (reference sequence). The CDR3 length is 15 residues. The V gene lost 2 bases and the J gene lost 0 bases, with 10 bases spanning the gap. The CDR3 is CASSFWDTSTDTQYF. The DNA for the CDR3 is TGTGCCAGCAGCTTCTGGGACACTAGCACAGATACGCAGTATTTT.

This clonotype was detected only a few times. The V call is TRBV7-9, the J call TRBJ2-7; 10 nucleotides align to TRBD2. With 5 bases clipped from V and 3 bases from J, the junction kept 10 bases outside the gene matches. CDR1 is SEHNR and CDR2 is FQNEAQ in the germline V gene (reference sequence). The CDR3 is 16 residues long. The CDR3 DNA reads as TGTGCCAGCAGCCCCGGGACTAGCGTACATTTCTACGAGCAGTACTTC. Protein product: CASSPGTSVHFYEQYF.

The CDR3 DNA reads TGTGCCAGCAGCCCTATTGAGGTAGCGACTACTCAGTACTTC. Translating it yields CASSPIEVATTQYF. V gene TRBV7-6 combines with J gene TRBJ2-4, with D tentatively TRBD2 (5 bases). The CDR3 covers 14 residues. Germline V CDR1 and CDR2: SGHVS, FNYEAQ. Trimming cost V 5 bases and J 12 bases, with 20 bases left between them. Together with reference TRBV7-6 and TRBJ2-4, the CDR3 gives the full variable domain: GAGVSQSPRYKVTKRGQDVALRCDPISGHVSLYWYRQALGQGPEFLTYFNYEAQQDKSGLPNDRFSAERPEGSISTLTIQRTEQRDSAMYRCASSPIEVATTQYFGAGTRLSVL.

The chain couples TRBV6-6 to TRBJ1-1; D remains unclear. The CDR3 runs 16 residues. Germline lookup yields CDR1 MNHNY and CDR2 SVGAGI (reference sequence). V lost 5 bases to trimming and J lost 0 bases, with 16 bases between them. The CDR3 region has the DNA TGTGCCAGCAGTAATTCAGAGGGTTTCATGAACACTGAAGCTTTCTTT. It is translated as CASSNSEGFMNTEAFF.

V is TRBV11-2 and J is TRBJ2-7, with 10 bases fitting TRBD2. The CDR3 is 15 amino acids. V gave up 4 bases and J gave up 0 bases; unmatched junction bases: 3. Germline CDR1 and CDR2: SGHAT and FQNNGV. CDR3 in amino acids: CASSSLAGTSYEQYF. The CDR3 region has the DNA TGTGCCAGCAGCTCACTAGCGGGGACCTCCTACGAGCAGTACTTC.

This clonotype was observed a few times. This sequence joins TRBV5-1 and TRBJ2-3; no definite D call. The CDR3 length is 15 residues. The germline V gene encodes CDR1 SGHRS and CDR2 YFSETQ. V dropped 0 bases and J dropped 1 base, with 9 bases sitting between them. The chain's CDR3 is CASSLGNSGTDTQYF. CDR3 nucleotide sequence: TGCGCCAGCAGCTTGGGCAACTCTGGCACAGATACGCAGTATTTT.

The genes are TRBV5-5 and TRBJ2-3, with unresolved D. Germline loops: CDR1 SGHKS, CDR2 YYEKEE (reference sequence). Trimming cost V 2 bases and J 5 bases, with 12 bases left between them. The CDR3 consists of 14 residues. CDR3 amino acids: CASSFPLSEDTQYF. CDR3 DNA sequence: TGTGCCAGCAGCTTTCCTCTAAGCGAAGATACGCAGTATTTT.

Regarding this clonotype: Compared with germline, one end of the junction differs, possibly owing to a read error. The chain couples TRBV9 to TRBJ2-7, with no clear D. CDR1 SGDLS and CDR2 YYNGEE come from the germline V gene. This CDR3 comprises 14 residues. Here the CDR3 DNA reads TGTGCCAGCAGCACCCACTCTATCTCCTGCGAGCAGTACTTC. Protein product: CASSTHSISCEQYF.

The J gene is TRBJ2-5, the V gene TRBV5-6; the D gene is possibly TRBD2 (5 bases). CDR1 is SGHDT, CDR2 YYEEEE, per germline. V lost 1 base to trimming and J lost 4 bases, with 14 bases between them. The CDR3 runs 15 residues. CDR3 sequence reads: CASSLRGSLGETQYF. CDR3 in DNA: TGTGCCAGCAGCTTGAGAGGGAGCTTAGGAGAGACCCAGTACTTC. The entire variable domain, with the rest obtained from reference TRBV5-6 and TRBJ2-5, is as follows: DAGVTQSPTHLIKTRGQQVTLRCSPKSGHDTVSWYQQALGQGPQFIFQYYEEEERQRGNFPDRFSGHQFPNYSSELNVNALLLGDSALYLCASSLRGSLGETQYFGPGTRLLVL.